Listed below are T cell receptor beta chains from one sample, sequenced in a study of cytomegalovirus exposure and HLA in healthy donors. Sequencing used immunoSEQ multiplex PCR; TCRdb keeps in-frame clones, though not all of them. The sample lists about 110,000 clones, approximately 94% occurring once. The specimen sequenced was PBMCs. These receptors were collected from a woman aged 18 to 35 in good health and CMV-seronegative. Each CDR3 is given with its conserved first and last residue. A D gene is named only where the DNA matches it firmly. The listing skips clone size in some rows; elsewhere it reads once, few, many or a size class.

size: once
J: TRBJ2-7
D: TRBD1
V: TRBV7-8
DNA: TGTGCCAGCAGCTTAGCGGCGACAGGGGGCGCCTACGAGCAGTACTTC
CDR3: CASSLAATGGAYEQYF

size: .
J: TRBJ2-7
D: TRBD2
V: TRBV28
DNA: TGTGCCAGCAGTTATCCCGGGACTAGCATTCCCCTATCCTACGAGCAGTACTTC
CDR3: CASSYPGTSIPLSYEQYF

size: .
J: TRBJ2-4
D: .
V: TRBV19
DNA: TGTGCCAGTAGTAGCCCCTCTCGGCAGGGTGGGGCCAAAAACATTCAGTACTTC
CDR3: CASSSPSRQGGAKNIQYF

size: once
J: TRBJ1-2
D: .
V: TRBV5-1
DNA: TGCGCCAGCAGCTCTTTGAGGGCTAACTATGGCTACACCTTC
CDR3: CASSSLRANYGYTF

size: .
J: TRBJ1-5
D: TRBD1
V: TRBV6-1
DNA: TGTGCCAGCAGTGGATTGGACAGGGGTAGCGTTCAGCCCCAGCATTTT
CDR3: CASSGLDRGSVQPQHF

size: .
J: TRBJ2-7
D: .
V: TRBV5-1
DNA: TGCGCCAGCAGGCCGGACAGTTCCTACGAGCAGTACTTC
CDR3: CASRPDSSYEQYF

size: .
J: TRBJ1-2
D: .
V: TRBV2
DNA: TGTGCCAGCCAACGGGACACACCCTATGGCTACACCTTC
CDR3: CASQRDTPYGYTF

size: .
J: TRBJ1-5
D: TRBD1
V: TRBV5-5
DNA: TGTGCCAGCAGCTACCTTGACAGGGGACTTAGCAATCAGCCCCAGCATTTT
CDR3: CASSYLDRGLSNQPQHF

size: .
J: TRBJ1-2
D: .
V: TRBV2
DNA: TGTGCCAGCACCCCCGGGTGGAGGCTTGAGGGCTACACCTTC
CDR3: CASTPGWRLEGYTF

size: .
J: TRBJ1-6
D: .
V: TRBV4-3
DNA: TGCGCCAGCAGCCAAGATGTAGGAGGGAGCTCCTATAATTCACCCCTCCACTTT
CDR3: CASSQDVGGSSYNSPLHF

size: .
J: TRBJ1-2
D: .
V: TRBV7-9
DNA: TGTGCCAGCAGCCCGCCAGGGTTACGTGGCTACACCTTC
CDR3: CASSPPGLRGYTF

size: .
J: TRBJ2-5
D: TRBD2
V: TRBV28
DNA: TGTGCCAGCAGTTTAGCGGGAGACATGACCCAGTACTTC
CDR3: CASSLAGDMTQYF

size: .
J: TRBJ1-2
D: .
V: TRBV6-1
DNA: TGTGCCAGCATCGGTCCCATTCTCCATGGCTACACCTTC
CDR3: CASIGPILHGYTF

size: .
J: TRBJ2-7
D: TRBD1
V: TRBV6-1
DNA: TGTGCCAGCAGTGACGCGAGATGGGACAGCTCCTACGAGCAGTACTTC
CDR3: CASSDARWDSSYEQYF

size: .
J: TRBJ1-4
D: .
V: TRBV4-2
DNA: TGTGCCAGCAGCCCCCGGACTCAACGGACTGAAAAACTGTTTTTT
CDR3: CASSPRTQRTEKLFF

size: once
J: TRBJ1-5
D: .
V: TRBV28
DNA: TGTGCCAGCAGAACGGGACATTTAAGCAATCAGCCCCAGCATTTT
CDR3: CASRTGHLSNQPQHF

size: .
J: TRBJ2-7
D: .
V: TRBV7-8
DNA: TGTGCCAGCAGCTTAGAGAGGCCTGTTTCTAACGAGCAGTACTTC
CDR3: CASSLERPVSNEQYF

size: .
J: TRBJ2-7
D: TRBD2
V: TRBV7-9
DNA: TGTGCCAGCAGCTTAGAAGGGACTAGCGGGGGTGAGCAGTACTTC
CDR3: CASSLEGTSGGEQYF

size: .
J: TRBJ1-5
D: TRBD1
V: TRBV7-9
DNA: TGTGCCAGCAGTCAAGGGGGACAGGGACCGACGTCCCAGCATTTT
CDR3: CASSQGGQGPTSQHF

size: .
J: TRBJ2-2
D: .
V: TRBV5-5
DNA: TGTGCCAGCAGCTTGGTTGTGGGCGCGAACACCGGGGAGCTGTTTTTT
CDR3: CASSLVVGANTGELFF

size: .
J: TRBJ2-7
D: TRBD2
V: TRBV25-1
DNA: TGTGCCAGCAGTGTTTCTATAGCGGGGGGTGGTTCCTACGAGCAGTACTTC
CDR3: CASSVSIAGGGSYEQYF

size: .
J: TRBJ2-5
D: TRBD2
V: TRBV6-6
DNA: TGTGCCAGCAGCCGCATTAGCGGGGATGTGACCCAGTACTTC
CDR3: CASSRISGDVTQYF

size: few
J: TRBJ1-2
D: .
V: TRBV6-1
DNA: TGTGCCACCCGAGTGGGGCCCAATGTAGGCTACACCTTC
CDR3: CATRVGPNVGYTF

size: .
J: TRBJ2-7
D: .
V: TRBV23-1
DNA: TGCGCCAGCCCTCGAGCCCTAAGCTCCTACGAGCAGTACTTC
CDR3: CASPRALSSYEQYF

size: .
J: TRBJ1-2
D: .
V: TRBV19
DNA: TGTGCCAGTACCCGTACACCGGACAGTACGTATGGCTACACCTTC
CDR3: CASTRTPDSTYGYTF